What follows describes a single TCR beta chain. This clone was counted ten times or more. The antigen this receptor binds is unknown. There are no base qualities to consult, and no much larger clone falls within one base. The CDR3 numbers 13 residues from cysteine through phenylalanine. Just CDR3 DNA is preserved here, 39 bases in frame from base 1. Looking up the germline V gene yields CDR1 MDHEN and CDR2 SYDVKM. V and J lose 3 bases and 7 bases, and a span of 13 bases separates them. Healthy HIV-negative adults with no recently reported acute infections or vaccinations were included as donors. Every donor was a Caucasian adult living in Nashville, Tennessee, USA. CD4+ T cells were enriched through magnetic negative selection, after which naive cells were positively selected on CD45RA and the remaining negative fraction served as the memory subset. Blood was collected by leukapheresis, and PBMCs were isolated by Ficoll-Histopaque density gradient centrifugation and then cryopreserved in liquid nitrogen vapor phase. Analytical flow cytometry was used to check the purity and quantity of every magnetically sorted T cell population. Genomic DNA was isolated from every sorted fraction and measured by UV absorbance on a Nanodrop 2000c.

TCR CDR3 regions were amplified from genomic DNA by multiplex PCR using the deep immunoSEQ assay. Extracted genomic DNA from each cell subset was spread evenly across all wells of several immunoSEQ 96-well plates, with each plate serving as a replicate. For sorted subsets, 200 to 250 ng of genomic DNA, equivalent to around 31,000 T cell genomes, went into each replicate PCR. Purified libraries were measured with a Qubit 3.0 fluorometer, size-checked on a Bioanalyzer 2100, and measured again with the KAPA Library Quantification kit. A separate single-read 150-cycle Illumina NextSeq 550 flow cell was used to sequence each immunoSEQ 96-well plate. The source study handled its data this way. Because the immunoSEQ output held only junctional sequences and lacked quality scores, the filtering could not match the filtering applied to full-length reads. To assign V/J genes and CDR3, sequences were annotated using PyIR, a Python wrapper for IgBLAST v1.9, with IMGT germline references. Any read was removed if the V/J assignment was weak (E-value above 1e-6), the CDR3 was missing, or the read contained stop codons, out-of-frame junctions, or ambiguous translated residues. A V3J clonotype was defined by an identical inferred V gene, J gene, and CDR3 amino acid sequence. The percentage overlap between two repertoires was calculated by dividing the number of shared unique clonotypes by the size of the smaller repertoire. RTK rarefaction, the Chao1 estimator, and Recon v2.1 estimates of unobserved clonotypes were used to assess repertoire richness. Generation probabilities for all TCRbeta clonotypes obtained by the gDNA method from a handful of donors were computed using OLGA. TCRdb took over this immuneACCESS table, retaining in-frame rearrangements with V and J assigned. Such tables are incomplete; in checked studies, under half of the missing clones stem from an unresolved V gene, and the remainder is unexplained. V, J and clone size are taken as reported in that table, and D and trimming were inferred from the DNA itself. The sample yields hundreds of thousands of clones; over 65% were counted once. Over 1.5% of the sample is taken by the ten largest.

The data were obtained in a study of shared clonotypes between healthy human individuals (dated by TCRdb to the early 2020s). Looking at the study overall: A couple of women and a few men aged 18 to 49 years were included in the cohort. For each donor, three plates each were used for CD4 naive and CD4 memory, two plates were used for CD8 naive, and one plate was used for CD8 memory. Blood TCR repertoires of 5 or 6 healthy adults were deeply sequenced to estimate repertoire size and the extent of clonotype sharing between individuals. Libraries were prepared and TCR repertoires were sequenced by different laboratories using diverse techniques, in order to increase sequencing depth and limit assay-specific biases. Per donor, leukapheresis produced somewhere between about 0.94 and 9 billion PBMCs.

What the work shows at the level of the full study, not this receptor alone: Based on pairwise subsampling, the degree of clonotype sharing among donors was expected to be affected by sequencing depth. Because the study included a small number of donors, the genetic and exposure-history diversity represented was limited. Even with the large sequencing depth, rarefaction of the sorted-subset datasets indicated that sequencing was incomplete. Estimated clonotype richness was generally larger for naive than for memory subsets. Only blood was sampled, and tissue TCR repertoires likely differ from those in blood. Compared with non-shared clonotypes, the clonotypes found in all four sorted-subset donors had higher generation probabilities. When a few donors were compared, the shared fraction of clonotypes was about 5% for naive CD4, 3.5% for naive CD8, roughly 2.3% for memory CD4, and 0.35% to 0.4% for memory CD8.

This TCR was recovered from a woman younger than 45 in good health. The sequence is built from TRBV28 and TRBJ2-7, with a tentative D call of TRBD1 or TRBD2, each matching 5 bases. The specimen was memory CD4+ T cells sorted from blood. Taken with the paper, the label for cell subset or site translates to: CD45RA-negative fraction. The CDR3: CASSLGRTGEQYF. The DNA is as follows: TGTGCCAGCAGTTTGGGACGCACGGGGGAGCAGTACTTC.